Sequencing of this TCR beta chain was carried out in a study of spatial heterogeneity in lung cancer. The CDR3 loop spans 17 amino acids. Germline assignment: CDR1 SGHVS and CDR2 FQNEAQ. V was cut by 2 bases and J by 2 bases, with 16 bases left in between. Unique molecular identifiers tagged every individual TCR cDNA molecule. TCRdb processed the 5' RACE reads anew with MiXCR; each CDR3 protein has one entry. The table shows approximately 92,000 distinct CDR3 sequences, with approximately 12% occurring only once. This clonotype was picked up a small number of times. Time point in this sample: sample taken at primary tumor resection.

The source material was PBMCs, sampled at surgery. The chain combines TRBV7-8 with TRBJ1-5; D perhaps matches TRBD1 (5 bases). The receptor was derived from a male donor with early-stage non-small cell lung cancer. This CDR3 reads CASSLSDSASRNQPQHF. CDR3 coding DNA: TGTGCCAGCAGCTTATCTGACAGCGCCTCCCGCAATCAGCCCCAGCATTTT.